Shown below are 20 T cell receptor beta chains from a single sample sequenced in a study of human T cells and chemical hapten exposure. TCRdb re-called the 5' RACE reads with MiXCR, one entry per CDR3 protein. The sample carries fewer than 150,000 distinct CDR3 sequences, roughly 18% recorded once. Unfractionated whole blood was the source of the extracted total RNA. These receptors all come from a human donor in good health.

This clonotype was picked up a small number of times. The chain couples TRBV5-1 to TRBJ2-3; TRBD2 matches at 9 bases. CDR1 SGHRS and CDR2 YFSETQ come from the germline V gene. The CDR3 contains 14 residues. V lost 6 bases to trimming and J lost 4 bases; unmatched junction nucleotides: 6. CDR3 sequence: CASTLAGDSDTQYF. CDR3 sequence (DNA): TGCGCCAGCACCTTAGCGGGAGATTCAGATACGCAGTATTTT.

This clonotype was recorded a few times. The V and J genes are TRBV18 and TRBJ1-5; 7 bases line up with TRBD1. CDR3 length equals 16 residues. V was clipped by 3 bases and J by 5 bases; unmatched bases: 10. Germline-derived CDR1 and CDR2 are KGHSH and LQKENI. CDR3 residues: CASSPVAGGGDQPQHF. CDR3 DNA: TGTGCCAGCTCACCCGTGGCAGGGGGAGGGGATCAGCCCCAGCATTTT.

This chain connects TRBV28 to TRBJ1-5; D gene unclear. Per the germline V gene, CDR1 is MDHEN and CDR2 is SYDVKM. The CDR3 spans 17 residues. The V end was cut by 4 bases, the J end by 0 bases, with 16 bases between. The CDR3 sequence is CASSSGAGLASNQPQHF. DNA of the CDR3: TGTGCCAGCAGTTCGGGTGCAGGACTAGCTAGCAATCAGCCCCAGCATTTT.

This clonotype was picked up a small number of times. The chain uses TRBV7-6 and TRBJ1-3, with 7 bases that match TRBD1. CDR3 length equals 15 residues. J gave up 0 bases and V 5 bases, and 4 bases lay outside the gene matches. Germline V lookup: CDR1 SGHVS, CDR2 FNYEAQ. The CDR3 sequence is CASSPGQSSGNTIYF. In nucleotides, the CDR3 is TGTGCCAGCAGCCCGGGACAGAGCTCTGGAAACACCATATATTTT.

The V gene is TRBV4-1, the J gene TRBJ1-2, with unresolved D. From germline, CDR1 is MGHRA and CDR2 YSYEKL. Trimming removed 1 base at V and 5 bases at J, with 17 bases between. The CDR3 spans 16 residues. The CDR3 DNA reads as TGCGCCAGCAGCCAAGCATGGGCAGATGATCAATATGGCTACACCTTC. It translates to CASSQAWADDQYGYTF.

The chain joins TRBV5-6 to TRBJ1-2; 9 bases align to TRBD1. The V gene's germline CDR1 is SGHDT and CDR2 YYEEEE. V gave up 3 bases and J gave up 6 bases; unmatched junction bases: 9. The CDR3 runs to 15 residues. CDR3 residues: CASSSDRGGGDGYTF. The DNA for the CDR3 is TGTGCCAGCAGCTCGGACAGGGGTGGAGGTGATGGCTACACCTTC.

This clonotype was counted between two and nine times. This rearrangement joins TRBV6-1 to TRBJ1-1; D may be TRBD1 (5 bases). The germline V gene has CDR1 MNHNS and CDR2 SASEGT. This CDR3 is 14 amino acids long. Between the trimmed V and J ends, which lost 1 base and 11 bases, there was a span of 17 bases. CDR3 bases: TGTGCCAGCAGTGAAGTAGGGACGGAGCTATGCGCTTTCTTT. Protein product: CASSEVGTELCAFF.

J is TRBJ2-1 and V is TRBV20-1; 9 nucleotides match TRBD1. The V gene's germline CDR1 is DFQATT and CDR2 SNEGSKA (reference sequence). V lost 6 bases to trimming and J lost 5 bases; unmatched junction nucleotides: 5. This CDR3 contains 13 residues. CDR3 sequence (DNA): TGCAGTGCCGGGACAGGGATTAACAATGAGCAGTTCTTC. Its translation: CSAGTGINNEQFF.

Only a few counts were recorded for this clonotype. This rearrangement joins TRBV19 to TRBJ2-7; D possibly matches TRBD1 or TRBD2 (6 bases each). With 2 bases removed from V and 7 bases from J, the gap between germline ends came to 15 bases. This CDR3 is 14 amino acids long. CDR1 is LNHDA, CDR2 SQIVND, per germline (reference sequence). The CDR3 spells CASSIWGAPGEQYF. The CDR3 coding sequence is TGTGCCAGTAGTATATGGGGGGCGCCGGGTGAGCAGTACTTC.

J is TRBJ2-7 and V is TRBV25-1; D gene unclear. CDR1 is MGHDK, CDR2 SYGVNS, per germline. The CDR3 is made up of 13 amino acids. Trimming cost V 5 bases and J 2 bases, with 10 bases left between them. Written as DNA, the CDR3 is TGTGCCAGCAGTAAACCAGTACCCTACGAGCAGTACTTC. Residues: CASSKPVPYEQYF.

There are a few counts of this clonotype. The chain joins TRBV25-1 to TRBJ2-2; 10 nucleotides align to TRBD2. Germline CDR1 MGHDK, CDR2 SYGVNS. The CDR3 spans 17 residues. V shed 4 bases, J shed 3 bases, and the junction held 8 bases outside the gene matches. The CDR3 loop is CASSGSGTSDHTGELFF. The CDR3 nucleotides are TGTGCCAGCAGTGGCTCCGGGACTAGCGACCACACCGGGGAGCTGTTTTTT.

This clonotype was seen once. This chain joins TRBV29-1 and TRBJ2-7; a possible D gene is TRBD1 (6 bases). Trimming pared 7 bases from V and 6 bases from J, leaving 13 bases between. CDR3 length: 11 residues. The V gene's germline CDR1 is SQVTM and CDR2 ANQGSEA. The CDR3 nucleotides are TGCAGCGGAGCCCAGGGGAGCGAGCAGTACTTC. Translation gives CSGAQGSEQYF.

This clonotype was picked up a small number of times. The chain has TRBV10-3 and TRBJ2-7; D perhaps matches TRBD1 (6 bases). CDR1 is ENHRY, CDR2 SYGVKD, per germline. The V end lost 3 bases, the J end lost 1 base, and 13 bases lay between the germline ends. The CDR3 is made up of 15 amino acids. The CDR3 DNA sequence: TGTGCCATCAGTGACCTACAGGGTCCATCCTACGAGCAGTACTTC. Translating it yields CAISDLQGPSYEQYF.

As regards this clonotype: A read error may produce the germline difference seen at one junction end. CDR3 residues: CASSQAYRAIDTGELFF. CDR3 DNA sequence: TGTGCCAGCAGTCAAGCTTACAGGGCGATTGACACCGGGGAGCTGTTTTTT. The V and J genes are TRBV23-1 and TRBJ2-2, with D perhaps matching TRBD1 (6 bases). TRBV23-1 is treated as an ORF (open reading frame) with a function not yet certain. CDR3 length: 17 amino acids.

The table lists this clonotype with a count of one. This chain links TRBV6-5 with TRBJ1-3; 12 bases match TRBD1. CDR1 and CDR2 (germline): MNHEY, SVGAGI. Germline trimming cut 4 bases from V and 5 bases from J; bases unmatched to any gene: 9. The CDR3 is made up of 17 amino acids. The CDR3 region has the DNA TGTGCCAGCAGTTCCCTCGGGGGGACAGGGGGCAGAAACACCATATATTTT. It is translated as CASSSLGGTGGRNTIYF.

This clonotype was seen ten or more times. The chain joins TRBV9 to TRBJ2-7; 14 bases are a match to TRBD2. The CDR3 covers 14 residues. After removal of 5 bases from V and 5 bases from J, the junction contained 3 bases not matched to a gene. Germline values: CDR1 SGDLS, CDR2 YYNGEE. The CDR3 is CASSLTSGRDEQYF. The CDR3, as DNA: TGTGCCAGCAGTTTGACTAGCGGGAGGGACGAGCAGTACTTC.

This chain connects TRBV2 to TRBJ2-7, with D possibly being TRBD1 (6 bases). Trimming shortened V by 4 bases and J by 6 bases, and 13 bases separated the two germline ends. The CDR3 has 13 amino acids. Looked up from germline, CDR1 is SNHLY and CDR2 is FYNNEI. The DNA for the CDR3 is TGTGCCAGCAGTGCTGGGGGCCTGAGCGAGCAGTACTTC. It codes for CASSAGGLSEQYF.

The chain couples TRBV29-1 to TRBJ2-7, with TRBD1 identical over 12 bases. The CDR3 has 14 residues. Trimming cost V 7 bases and J 5 bases; bases outside gene matches: 9. Germline-derived CDR1 and CDR2 are SQVTM and ANQGSEA. The CDR3 protein is CSGRLGTGGDEQYF. The CDR3 region has the DNA TGCAGCGGGCGCCTCGGGACAGGGGGCGACGAGCAGTACTTC.

This chain joins TRBV28 and TRBJ2-1, with a possible D match to TRBD2 (6 bases). V gave up 5 bases and J gave up 2 bases, with 19 bases separating them. CDR3 length equals 17 residues. Per the germline V gene, CDR1 is MDHEN and CDR2 is SYDVKM. DNA of the CDR3: TGTGCCAGCAGTGGGGACTGGGGAGCGTTCGCCTACAATGAGCAGTTCTTC. Protein product: CASSGDWGAFAYNEQFF.

This clonotype was observed a handful of times. The V call is TRBV4-1, the J call TRBJ2-1, with 9 bases aligning to TRBD2. This CDR3 is built from 18 residues. Germline V gene lookup returns CDR1 MGHRA and CDR2 YSYEKL. J gave up 6 bases and V 1 base, and 13 bases lay outside the gene matches. Here the CDR3 DNA reads TGCGCCAGCAGCCAAGCCCTCGGGTACTTGCGGGAGGGCAATGAGCAGTTCTTC. Translation gives CASSQALGYLREGNEQFF.